The present T cell receptor beta chain was sequenced within a study of T cell changes during pregnancy in multiple sclerosis. This CDR3 has 14 amino acids. The V and J ends lost 4 bases and 5 bases respectively, with 15 bases between them. Germline V gene data show CDR1 as SGHDT and CDR2 as YYEEEE. Some clones are missing from TCRdb's copy, which holds only in-frame ones; the method was immunoSEQ multiplex PCR. The table has roughly 93,000 clones, approximately 92% seen once. The rearrangement joins TRBV5-6 to TRBJ1-2, with unresolved D. The source of this sequence is a female donor with multiple sclerosis, enrolled in a pregnancy study. Sequencing used peripheral blood, obtained after pregnancy. The CDR3: CASSLALSWYGYTF. The DNA for the CDR3 is TGTGCCAGCAGCCTGGCCCTTAGTTGGTATGGCTACACCTTC.